This T cell receptor (beta chain) appears in the sequencing data of a study of blood T cell repertoires in COVID-19. Whole-study context: COVID-19 samples, acute and convalescent, were from the United States, Italy and Spain. The analysed material was cDNA or gDNA that came from T cells, B-cell-depleted T cells, or PBMCs.

CDR1 is SGDLS, CDR2 YYNGEE, per germline. V was cut by 6 bases and J by 0 bases, with 12 bases left in between. The CDR3 has 14 residues. Source study methods: Reference gene primer amplification yielded estimated nucleated cell counts. TCRdb keeps only in-frame clones here, not all; method: immunoSEQ multiplex PCR. V and J calls and clone size are copied from that table; D and trimming were computed from the DNA. The repertoire includes about 98,000 clones, 82% of them detected once, and approximately 11% sits in the top ten. The rearrangement uses TRBV9 and TRBJ1-2, with D tentatively TRBD1 (6 bases). The sequence was obtained from a man in his 70s with active or convalescent COVID-19. The sequencing input was peripheral blood. CDR3 sequence reads: CASTQGTPNYGYTF. Here the CDR3 DNA reads TGTGCCAGCACCCAGGGGACCCCTAACTATGGCTACACCTTC.